This T cell receptor beta chain was identified in a study of blood T cell repertoires in COVID-19. Authors' analysis steps: By means of reference gene primer amplification, nucleated cell counts were estimated. Measured with immunoSEQ multiplex PCR; TCRdb has only the in-frame clones, and not every one. That table gives V, J and clone size, and the DNA gave D and trimming. The sample gives under 200,000 clones, approximately 80% of which show up once; more than 9.5% is in the top ten. This study enrolled people aged roughly 18 to 100 from 24 US geographic areas. Symptom resolution, clearance, or two negative PCRs marked the recovered donors of Cohort 3. Sequencing was carried out using PBMCs or T cells enriched from blood (not recorded which). This receptor was identified in a man over 45 who had recovered from COVID-19.

CDR3 bases: TGTGCCAGCAGCTTAGAGGTAGCCTCCTACGAGCAGTACTTC. Translating gives CASSLEVASYEQYF. V usage is TRBV11-2 and J usage is TRBJ2-7, with no clear D. The CDR3 contains 14 residues. The V gene's germline CDR1 is SGHAT and CDR2 FQNNGV. The V and J ends lost 0 bases and 0 bases respectively, with 6 bases between them.